These T cell receptor beta chains were read from a single sample in a study of blood T cell repertoires in COVID-19. Sequencing used immunoSEQ multiplex PCR; TCRdb keeps in-frame clones, though not all of them. The sample contains 100,000 to 150,000 clones, roughly three quarters of which appear only once. The sequencing input was peripheral blood. Receptor source: a man between 40 and 49 years old with active or convalescent COVID-19. Each CDR3 is given with its conserved first and last residue. The D gene is left open where the match is weak. Expanded clones are given a class, and other clones once, few, many or no size at all.

v_gene,abundance,j_gene,d_gene,CDR3aa,CDR3nt
TRBV7-2,-,TRBJ2-7,TRBD2,CASSSTSGAYEQYF,TGTGCCAGCAGCTCGACTAGCGGAGCCTACGAGCAGTACTTC
TRBV2,-,TRBJ2-3,-,CATQGSTRTDTQYF,TGTGCCACCCAGGGGTCAACTCGCACAGATACGCAGTATTTT
TRBV11-3,-,TRBJ1-2,-,CASSDTGGYGYTF,TGTGCCAGCAGTGACACGGGGGGTTATGGCTACACCTTC
TRBV19,-,TRBJ1-1,TRBD1,CASSNRPIATGRTEAFF,TGTGCCAGTAGCAACCGCCCCATTGCGACAGGGAGGACTGAAGCTTTCTTT
TRBV6-1,-,TRBJ2-2,TRBD2,CASSDRGLAGGELFF,TGTGCCAGCAGTGACAGGGGACTAGCAGGCGGGGAGCTGTTTTTT
TRBV12-5,-,TRBJ1-2,-,CASGLAQATAAYF,TGTGCTAGTGGTTTGGCTCAGGCTACCGCCGCCTACTTC
TRBV11-2,once,TRBJ1-1,-,CASSLRTGEAFF,TGTGCCAGCAGCTTACGTACGGGTGAAGCTTTCTTT
TRBV18,-,TRBJ1-1,-,CASSPRPTGLVNTEAFF,TGTGCCAGCTCACCTCGCCCCACAGGGCTCGTGAACACTGAAGCTTTCTTT
TRBV3-1/TRBV3-2,-,TRBJ2-1,TRBD2,CASSQDSLAGGLTEQFF,TGTGCCAGCAGCCAAGACTCCCTAGCGGGAGGACTGACTGAGCAGTTCTTC
TRBV27,-,TRBJ2-7,TRBD1,CASSSLGTGREQYF,TGTGCCAGCAGTTCCCTCGGGACAGGGAGAGAGCAGTACTTC
TRBV5-1,-,TRBJ2-7,TRBD1,CASSSSGTGRFEQYF,TGCGCCAGCAGCAGTTCCGGGACAGGGAGGTTCGAGCAGTACTTC
TRBV15,-,TRBJ1-6,-,CATSRDWDSALHF,TGTGCCACCAGCAGGGACTGGGATTCGGCCCTCCACTTT
TRBV29-1,-,TRBJ2-7,TRBD1,CSVEKGQGSEQYF,TGCAGCGTGGAAAAGGGACAGGGGAGCGAGCAGTACTTC
TRBV30,-,TRBJ1-3,-,CAWSATMRNTIYF,TGTGCCTGGAGCGCGACAATGCGAAACACCATATATTTT
TRBV5-1,-,TRBJ2-1,-,CASSLGRHGNEQFF,TGCGCCAGCAGCTTGGGCCGACACGGCAATGAGCAGTTCTTC
TRBV28,few,TRBJ2-2,TRBD1,CASSDRGITGELFF,TGTGCCAGCAGCGACAGGGGTATAACCGGGGAGCTGTTTTTT
TRBV28,-,TRBJ1-2,TRBD1,CASSGQGWDYGYTF,TGTGCCAGCAGCGGACAGGGGTGGGACTATGGCTACACCTTC
TRBV24-1,-,TRBJ2-1,TRBD1,CATSDLTTGVGEQFF,TGTGCCACCAGTGATTTAACGACAGGGGTCGGGGAGCAGTTCTTC
TRBV28,once,TRBJ2-5,TRBD2,CASSSPGLAGDSQYF,TGTGCCAGCAGTTCACCCGGACTAGCGGGGGATTCCCAGTACTTC
TRBV19,-,TRBJ1-1,TRBD1,CASMPLVQGLPTEAFF,TGTGCCAGTATGCCCCTCGTACAGGGGCTCCCCACTGAAGCTTTCTTT
TRBV6-5,-,TRBJ1-1,-,CASPAGGLSPEAFF,TGTGCCAGTCCCGCGGGGGGCTTGAGCCCTGAAGCTTTCTTT
TRBV5-1,-,TRBJ2-1,TRBD2,CASSSTSGRYNEQFF,TGCGCCAGCAGCTCGACTAGCGGGAGGTACAATGAGCAGTTCTTC
TRBV16,-,TRBJ2-2,TRBD2,CASSQLSSGVNGELFF,TGTGCCAGCAGCCAATTATCGAGCGGGGTGAACGGGGAGCTGTTTTTT
TRBV7-9,-,TRBJ2-3,TRBD1,CASSLSDRGDTQYF,TGTGCCAGCAGCTTAAGTGACAGGGGAGATACGCAGTATTTT
TRBV11-2,-,TRBJ1-2,-,CASSPRSDYGYTF,TGTGCCAGCAGCCCCCGGTCTGACTATGGCTACACCTTC
TRBV10-2,-,TRBJ2-5,-,CASSPSLETQYF,TGCGCCAGCAGTCCCAGTTTGGAGACCCAGTACTTC
TRBV5-1,-,TRBJ1-1,TRBD1,CASSSKEGAMNTEAFF,TGCGCCAGCAGCTCAAAGGAGGGGGCGATGAACACTGAAGCTTTCTTT
TRBV28,-,TRBJ1-2,-,CASSSGLGRGEHGYTF,TGTGCCAGCTCTTCGGGTCTTGGCAGGGGAGAACATGGCTACACCTTC
TRBV4-1,-,TRBJ1-4,TRBD1,CASSQEQGNNEKLFF,TGCGCCAGCAGCCAAGAACAGGGGAATAATGAAAAACTGTTTTTT
TRBV5-6,-,TRBJ1-1,TRBD1,CASSRNDRGLGNTEAFF,TGTGCCAGCAGCCGAAACGACAGGGGGCTAGGGAACACTGAAGCTTTCTTT
TRBV5-5,-,TRBJ1-5,TRBD1,CASSGTGGDQPQHF,TGTGCCAGCAGCGGGACAGGGGGCGATCAGCCCCAGCATTTT
TRBV10-1,-,TRBJ1-1,TRBD1,CASNTGEWGTEAFF,TGCGCCAGCAATACAGGGGAATGGGGCACTGAAGCTTTCTTT
TRBV5-1,-,TRBJ2-7,TRBD1,CASRTGTGGFYEQYF,TGCGCCAGCAGAACCGGGACAGGGGGCTTCTACGAGCAGTACTTC
TRBV4-2,-,TRBJ2-5,TRBD2,CASSQDAGGPETQYF,TGTGCCAGCAGCCAAGATGCGGGGGGGCCAGAGACCCAGTACTTC
TRBV27,-,TRBJ1-3,-,CASSFQGLSGNTIYF,TGTGCCAGCAGTTTCCAGGGCCTCTCTGGAAACACCATATATTTT
TRBV5-1,-,TRBJ2-1,-,CASSLDWGQGNEQFF,TGCGCCAGCAGCTTGGACTGGGGGCAGGGAAATGAGCAGTTCTTC
TRBV5-1,-,TRBJ2-2,-,CASSLALGPVNTGELFF,TGCGCCAGCAGCTTGGCCCTGGGGCCAGTGAACACCGGGGAGCTGTTTTTT
TRBV5-1,once,TRBJ2-7,-,CASSGKGDEQYF,TGCGCCAGCAGCGGGAAAGGGGACGAGCAGTACTTC
TRBV2,-,TRBJ1-2,-,CASSEGGADYGYTF,TGTGCCAGCAGCGAGGGGGGGGCCGACTATGGCTACACCTTC
TRBV28,-,TRBJ1-2,TRBD1,CASSPGTGGVRWNGYTF,TGTGCCAGCAGTCCTGGGACAGGGGGAGTGAGGTGGAATGGCTACACCTTC
TRBV5-1,-,TRBJ2-3,-,CASSLSGRTSTDTQYF,TGCGCCAGCAGCTTGTCTGGAAGGACTAGCACAGATACGCAGTATTTT
TRBV6-1,once,TRBJ1-3,-,CASSEQTGNTIYF,TGTGCCAGCAGTGAACAGACTGGAAACACCATATATTTT
TRBV30,-,TRBJ1-5,-,CAWSVYSNQPQHF,TGTGCCTGGAGTGTCTATAGCAATCAGCCCCAGCATTTT
TRBV19,-,TRBJ2-6,-,CASSILNSGANVLTF,TGTGCCAGTAGTATTCTTAACTCTGGGGCCAACGTCCTGACTTTC
TRBV5-4,-,TRBJ1-6,-,CASSPEAPNNSPLHF,TGTGCCAGCAGCCCTGAGGCACCTAATAATTCACCCCTCCACTTT
TRBV19,-,TRBJ2-7,TRBD2,CASSIQGTSGIEQYF,TGTGCCAGTAGTATTCAGGGGACTAGCGGGATAGAGCAGTACTTC
TRBV29-1,-,TRBJ1-1,-,CSAQEGETEAFF,TGCAGCGCTCAGGAGGGTGAAACTGAAGCTTTCTTT
TRBV7-2,-,TRBJ2-5,-,CASSLKSRAETQYF,TGTGCCAGCAGCTTAAAAAGCAGGGCCGAGACCCAGTACTTC
TRBV5-4,few,TRBJ2-1,TRBD2,CASSERTSGGSYNEQFF,TGTGCCAGCAGCGAAAGGACTAGCGGAGGCTCCTACAATGAGCAGTTCTTC
TRBV10-1,few,TRBJ1-2,-,CAPEGWYGYTF,TGCGCTCCGGAGGGTTGGTATGGCTACACCTTC
TRBV11-2,-,TRBJ2-5,TRBD1,CASSRGTDNQETQYF,TGTGCCAGCAGCCGAGGGACAGATAACCAAGAGACCCAGTACTTC
TRBV15,-,TRBJ2-3,-,CATSNRGGPDTQYF,TGTGCCACCAGCAACCGGGGAGGTCCAGATACGCAGTATTTT
TRBV28,many,TRBJ1-2,-,CATSPPGPYGYTF,TGTGCCACCTCTCCGCCAGGGCCCTATGGCTACACCTTC
TRBV10-3,-,TRBJ1-1,-,CAITQGLNTEAFF,TGTGCCATCACCCAGGGGTTGAACACTGAAGCTTTCTTT
TRBV7-9,-,TRBJ2-5,TRBD2,CASSHSGGQETQYF,TGTGCCAGCAGCCATAGCGGGGGGCAAGAGACCCAGTACTTC
TRBV6-5,once,TRBJ1-2,-,CASSYLQGKLRGRYTF,TGTGCCAGCAGTTATTTACAGGGTAAACTGCGGGGGCGCTACACCTTC
TRBV19,-,TRBJ2-1,-,CASSRGRGNEQFF,TGTGCCAGCTCTAGGGGTAGGGGGAATGAGCAGTTCTTC